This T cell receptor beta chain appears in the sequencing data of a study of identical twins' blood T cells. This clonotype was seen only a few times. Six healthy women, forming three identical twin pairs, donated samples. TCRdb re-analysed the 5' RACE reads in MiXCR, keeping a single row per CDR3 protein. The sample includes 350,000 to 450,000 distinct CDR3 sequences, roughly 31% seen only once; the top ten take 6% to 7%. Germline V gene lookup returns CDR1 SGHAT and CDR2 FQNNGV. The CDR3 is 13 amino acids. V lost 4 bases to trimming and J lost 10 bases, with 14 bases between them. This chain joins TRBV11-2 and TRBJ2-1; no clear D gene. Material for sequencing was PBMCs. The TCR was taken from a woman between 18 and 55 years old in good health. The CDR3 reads CASSSPPQEEQFF. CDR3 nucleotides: TGTGCCAGCAGCTCACCGCCCCAGGAAGAGCAGTTCTTC.